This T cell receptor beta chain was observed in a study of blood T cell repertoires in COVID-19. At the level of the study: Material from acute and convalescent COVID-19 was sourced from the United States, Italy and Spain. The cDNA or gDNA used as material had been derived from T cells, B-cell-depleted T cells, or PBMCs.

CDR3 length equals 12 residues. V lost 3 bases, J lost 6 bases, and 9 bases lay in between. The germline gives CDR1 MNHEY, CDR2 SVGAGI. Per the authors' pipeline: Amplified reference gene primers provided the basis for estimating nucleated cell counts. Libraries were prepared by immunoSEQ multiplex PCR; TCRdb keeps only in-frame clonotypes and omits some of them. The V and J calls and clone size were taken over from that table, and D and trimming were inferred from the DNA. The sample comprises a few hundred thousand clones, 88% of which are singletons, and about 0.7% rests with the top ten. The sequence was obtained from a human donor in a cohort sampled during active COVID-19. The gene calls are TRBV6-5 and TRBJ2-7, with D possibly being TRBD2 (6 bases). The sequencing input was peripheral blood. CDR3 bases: TGTGCCAGCAGTTATGTGGGGGGCGAGCAGTACTTC. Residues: CASSYVGGEQYF.